These T cell receptor beta chains were read from a single sample in a study of cytomegalovirus exposure and HLA in healthy donors. Assay used: immunoSEQ multiplex PCR; TCRdb lists only in-frame clones, some missing. Among roughly 170,000 clones listed, around 82% were seen once. Input material: PBMCs. The source of these receptors is a man aged 25-40 years in good health and CMV-seronegative. Each CDR3 is given without its conserved first and last residue.

CDR3 length | J gene | V gene | CDR3 protein
12 | TRBJ1-1 | TRBV7-9 | ASSLGGGNTEAF
14 | TRBJ2-1 | TRBV5-1 | ASSLPPLTGFGEQF
13 | TRBJ1-4 | TRBV6-4 | ASSATGGNNEKLF
12 | TRBJ1-5 | TRBV2 | ASSLDRGYQPQH
12 | TRBJ2-1 | TRBV7-8 | ASGRWADYNEQF
13 | TRBJ2-7 | TRBV7-8 | ASSLPRGSAYEQY
15 | TRBJ2-1 | TRBV9 | ASSSNPGGGDHNEQF
13 | TRBJ1-2 | TRBV5-1 | ASSLRDRGLDGYT
14 | TRBJ2-5 | TRBV7-2 | ASSQVGSGGKETQY
12 | TRBJ2-7 | TRBV7-2 | ASSLGGSFYEQY
12 | TRBJ1-2 | TRBV9 | ASSVAQGTGPLI
10 | TRBJ2-7 | TRBV2 | ASRTGGNEQY
12 | TRBJ1-6 | TRBV2 | ASSVPQRNSPLH
15 | TRBJ2-3 | TRBV9 | ASSVATSGYNTDTQY
13 | TRBJ2-7 | TRBV6-5 | ASSYSIHYSYEQY
12 | TRBJ1-4 | TRBV6-5 | ASSYLPGGEKLF
14 | TRBJ1-2 | TRBV6-5 | ASSYVQGSANYGYT
12 | TRBJ2-5 | TRBV27 | ASSLHGSRKTQY
14 | TRBJ2-5 | TRBV6-4 | ASSVEPGQGMETQY
11 | TRBJ2-1 | TRBV9 | ASSPPFQREQF
14 | TRBJ2-7 | TRBV6-5 | ASSYSSGNWYYEQY
14 | TRBJ2-6 | TRBV9 | ASSVDRGSGANVLT
12 | TRBJ2-1 | TRBV27 | ASSLGGALNEQF
12 | TRBJ1-1 | TRBV6-5 | ASSSRGLNTEAF
13 | TRBJ1-1 | TRBV6-5 | ASSFGQGLNTEAF
11 | TRBJ1-5 | TRBV6-5 | ASSGTRGQPQH
15 | TRBJ2-5 | TRBV7-9 | ASSSRASGALQETQY
11 | TRBJ2-7 | TRBV4-3 | ASSQVGQGEQY
11 | TRBJ1-2 | TRBV2 | ASSAGQSYGYT
11 | TRBJ2-7 | TRBV6-5 | ASRKPGTYEQY
11 | TRBJ2-7 | TRBV19 | ASRGRTPYEQY
15 | TRBJ1-6 | TRBV19 | ASSSWEVGFYNSPLH
12 | TRBJ2-6 | TRBV10-3 | AISQAGGANVLT
16 | TRBJ2-7 | TRBV18 | ASSPLDPRDRGTYEQY
12 | TRBJ2-2 | TRBV2 | ASSEAGLTGELF
17 | TRBJ1-2 | TRBV7-9 | ASSLNSFGQGPKGYGYT
13 | TRBJ2-5 | TRBV9 | ASSVGTGNQETQY
15 | TRBJ2-3 | TRBV4-1 | ASSHHGLAGEADTQY
17 | TRBJ1-3 | TRBV4-3 | ASSQSMGGVSSGGNTIY
9 | TRBJ1-1 | TRBV20-1 | SARDPNEAF
12 | TRBJ2-7 | TRBV11-2 | ASNHFSGGSEQY
12 | TRBJ2-7 | TRBV11-1 | ASRKRELSYEQY
18 | TRBJ1-4 | TRBV5-1 | ASSLAATQGALGENEKLF